This record covers a single T cell receptor beta chain. The record originates from a study of blood T cell repertoires in COVID-19. Per germline, CDR1 SGDLS and CDR2 YYNGEE. The CDR3 contains 13 residues. The ends were cut back, 3 bases at V and 9 bases at J, with 10 bases in the middle. Here immunoSEQ multiplex PCR was the method, and the copy in TCRdb shows in-frame clones only, minus some. The table includes about 200,000 clones, approximately 82% detected once. This clonotype was obtained from a human donor in a cohort sampled during active COVID-19. This chain links TRBV9 with TRBJ1-6; D gene uncertain. Input material: peripheral blood. CDR3 loop: CASSARPSSPLHF. CDR3 DNA: TGTGCCAGCAGCGCCCGCCCGAGTTCACCCCTCCACTTT.